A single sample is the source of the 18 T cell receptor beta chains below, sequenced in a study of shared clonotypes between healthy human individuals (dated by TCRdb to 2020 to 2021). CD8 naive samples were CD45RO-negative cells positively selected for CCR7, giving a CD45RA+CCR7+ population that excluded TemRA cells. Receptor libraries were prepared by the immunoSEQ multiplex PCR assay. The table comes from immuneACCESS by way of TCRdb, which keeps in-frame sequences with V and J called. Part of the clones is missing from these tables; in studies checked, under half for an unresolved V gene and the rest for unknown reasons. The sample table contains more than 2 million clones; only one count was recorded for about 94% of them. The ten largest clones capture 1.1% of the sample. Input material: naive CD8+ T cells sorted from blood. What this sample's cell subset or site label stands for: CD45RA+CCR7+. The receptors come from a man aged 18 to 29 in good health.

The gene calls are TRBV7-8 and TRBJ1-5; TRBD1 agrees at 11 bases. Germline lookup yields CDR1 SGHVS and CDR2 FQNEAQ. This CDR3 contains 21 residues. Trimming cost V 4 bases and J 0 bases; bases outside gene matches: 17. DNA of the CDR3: TGTGCCAGCAGCTCCCCTAGGGACAGGGGGTTCACCCCTTATAGCAATCAGCCCCAGCATTTT. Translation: CASSSPRDRGFTPYSNQPQHF.

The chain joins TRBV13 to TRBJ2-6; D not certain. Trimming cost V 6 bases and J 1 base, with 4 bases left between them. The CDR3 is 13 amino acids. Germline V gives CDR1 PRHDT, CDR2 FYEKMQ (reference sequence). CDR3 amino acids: CASRDSGANVLTF. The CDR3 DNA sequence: TGTGCCAGCAGGGATTCTGGGGCCAACGTCCTGACTTTC. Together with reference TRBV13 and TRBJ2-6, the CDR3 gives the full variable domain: AAGVIQSPRHLIKEKRETATLKCYPIPRHDTVYWYQQGPGQDPQFLISFYEKMQSDKGSIPDRFSAQQFSDYHSELNMSSLELGDSALYFCASRDSGANVLTFGAGSRLTVL.

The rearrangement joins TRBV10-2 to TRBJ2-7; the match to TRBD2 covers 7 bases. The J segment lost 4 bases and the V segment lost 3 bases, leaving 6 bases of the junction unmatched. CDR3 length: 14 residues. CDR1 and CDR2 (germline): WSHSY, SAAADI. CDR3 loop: CASSEGLVGYEQYF. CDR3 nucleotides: TGCGCCAGCAGTGAAGGACTAGTGGGGTACGAGCAGTACTTC.

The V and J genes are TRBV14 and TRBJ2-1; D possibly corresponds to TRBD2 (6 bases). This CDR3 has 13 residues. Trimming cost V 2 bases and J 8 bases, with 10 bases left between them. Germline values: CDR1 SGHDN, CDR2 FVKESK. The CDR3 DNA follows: TGTGCCAGCAGCCAATACGGGAGTGATGAGCAGTTCTTC. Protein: CASSQYGSDEQFF.

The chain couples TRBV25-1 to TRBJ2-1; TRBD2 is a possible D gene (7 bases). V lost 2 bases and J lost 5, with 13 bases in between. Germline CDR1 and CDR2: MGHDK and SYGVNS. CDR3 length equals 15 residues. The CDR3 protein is CASSERGDINNEQFF. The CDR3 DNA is TGTGCCAGCAGTGAACGGGGGGACATCAACAATGAGCAGTTCTTC. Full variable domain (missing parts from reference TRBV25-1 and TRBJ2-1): EADIYQTPRYLVIGTGKKITLECSQTMGHDKMYWYQQDPGMELHLIHYSYGVNSTEKGDLSSESTVSRIRTEHFPLTLESARPSHTSQYLCASSERGDINNEQFFGPGTRLTVL.

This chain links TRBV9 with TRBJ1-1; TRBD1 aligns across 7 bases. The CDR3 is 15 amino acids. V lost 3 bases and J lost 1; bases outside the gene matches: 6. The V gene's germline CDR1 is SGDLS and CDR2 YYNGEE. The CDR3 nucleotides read TGTGCCAGCAGCGCATACAGGGGCCCGAACACTGAAGCTTTCTTT. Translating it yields CASSAYRGPNTEAFF.

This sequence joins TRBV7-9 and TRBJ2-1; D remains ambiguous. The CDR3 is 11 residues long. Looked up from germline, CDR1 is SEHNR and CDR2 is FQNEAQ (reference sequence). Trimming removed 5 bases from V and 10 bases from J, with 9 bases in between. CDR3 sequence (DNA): TGTGCCAGCAGCGGCCGCAGCGAGCAGTTCTTC. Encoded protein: CASSGRSEQFF.

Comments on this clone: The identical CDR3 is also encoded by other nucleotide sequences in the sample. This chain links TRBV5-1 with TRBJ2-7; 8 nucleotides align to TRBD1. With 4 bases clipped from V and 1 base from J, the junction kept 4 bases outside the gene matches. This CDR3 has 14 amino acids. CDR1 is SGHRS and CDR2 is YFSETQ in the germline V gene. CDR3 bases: TGCGCCAGCAGCCCGGGACAGGCGTCCTACGAGCAGTACTTC. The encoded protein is CASSPGQASYEQYF.

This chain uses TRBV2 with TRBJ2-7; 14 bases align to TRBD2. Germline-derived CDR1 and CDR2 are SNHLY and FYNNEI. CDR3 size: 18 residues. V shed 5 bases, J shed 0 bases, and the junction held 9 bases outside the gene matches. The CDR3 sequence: CASSWTSGGPISSYEQYF. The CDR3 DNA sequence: TGTGCCAGCAGTTGGACTAGCGGGGGGCCCATTAGCTCCTACGAGCAGTACTTC.

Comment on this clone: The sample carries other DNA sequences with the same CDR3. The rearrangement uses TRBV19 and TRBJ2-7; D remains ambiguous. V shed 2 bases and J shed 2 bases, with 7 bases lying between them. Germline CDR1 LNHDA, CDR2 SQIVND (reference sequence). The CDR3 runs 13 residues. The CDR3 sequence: CASSISPAYEQYF. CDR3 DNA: TGTGCCAGTAGTATAAGTCCGGCCTACGAGCAGTACTTC. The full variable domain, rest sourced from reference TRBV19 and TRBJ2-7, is DGGITQSPKYLFRKEGQNVTLSCEQNLNHDAMYWYRQDPGQGLRLIYYSQIVNDFQKGDIAEGYSVSREKKESFPLTVTSAQKNPTAFYLCASSISPAYEQYFGPGTRLTVT.

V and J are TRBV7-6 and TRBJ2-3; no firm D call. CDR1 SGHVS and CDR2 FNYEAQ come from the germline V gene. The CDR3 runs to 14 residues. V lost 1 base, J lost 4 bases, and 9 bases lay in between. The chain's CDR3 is CASSLVGYPDTQYF. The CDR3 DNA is TGTGCCAGCAGCTTAGTTGGTTATCCAGATACGCAGTATTTT.

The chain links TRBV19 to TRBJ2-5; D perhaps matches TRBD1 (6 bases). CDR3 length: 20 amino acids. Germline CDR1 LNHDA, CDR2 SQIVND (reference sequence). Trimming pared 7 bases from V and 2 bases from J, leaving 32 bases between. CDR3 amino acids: CASTPTPLQDQGPQQETQYF. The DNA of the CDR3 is TGTGCCAGTACTCCAACGCCCCTACAGGACCAGGGGCCCCAACAAGAGACCCAGTACTTC.

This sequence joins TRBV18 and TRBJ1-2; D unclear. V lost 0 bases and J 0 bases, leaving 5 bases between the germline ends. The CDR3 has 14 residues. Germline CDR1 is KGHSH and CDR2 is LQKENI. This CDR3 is CASSPPGTNYGYTF. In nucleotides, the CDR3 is TGTGCCAGCTCACCACCAGGAACTAACTATGGCTACACCTTC.

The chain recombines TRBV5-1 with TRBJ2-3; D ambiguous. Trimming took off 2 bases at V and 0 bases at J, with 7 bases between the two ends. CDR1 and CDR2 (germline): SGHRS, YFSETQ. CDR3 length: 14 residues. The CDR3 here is CASSFEASTDTQYF. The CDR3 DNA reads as TGCGCCAGCAGCTTCGAGGCTAGCACAGATACGCAGTATTTT.

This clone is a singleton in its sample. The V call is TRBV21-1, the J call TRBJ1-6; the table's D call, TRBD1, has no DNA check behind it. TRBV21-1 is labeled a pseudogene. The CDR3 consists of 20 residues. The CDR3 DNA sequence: TGTGCCAGCAGCGGAAGGGACACCCCCATCCTGAGCTCCTATAATTCACCCCTCCACTTT. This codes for CASSGRDTPILSSYNSPLHF.

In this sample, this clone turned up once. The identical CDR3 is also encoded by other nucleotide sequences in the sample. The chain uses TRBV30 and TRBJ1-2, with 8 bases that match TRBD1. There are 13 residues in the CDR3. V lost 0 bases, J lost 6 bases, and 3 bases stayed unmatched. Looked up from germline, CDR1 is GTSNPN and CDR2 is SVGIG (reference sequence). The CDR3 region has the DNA TGTGCCTGGAGTGTAACAGGGGGGGATGGCTACACCTTC. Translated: CAWSVTGGDGYTF.

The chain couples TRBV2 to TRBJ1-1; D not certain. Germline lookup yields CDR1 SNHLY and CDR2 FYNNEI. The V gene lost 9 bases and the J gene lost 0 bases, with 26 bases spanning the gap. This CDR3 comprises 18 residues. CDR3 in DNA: TGTGCCAGTTCGTTCCGGACGGACTCAGAGACCATGAACACTGAAGCTTTCTTT. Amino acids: CASSFRTDSETMNTEAFF.

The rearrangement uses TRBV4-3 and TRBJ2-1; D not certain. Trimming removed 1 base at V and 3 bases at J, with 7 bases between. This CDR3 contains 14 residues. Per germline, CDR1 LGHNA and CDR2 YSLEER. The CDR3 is CASSQALNYNEQFF. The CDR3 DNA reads TGCGCCAGCAGCCAAGCACTCAACTACAATGAGCAGTTCTTC.